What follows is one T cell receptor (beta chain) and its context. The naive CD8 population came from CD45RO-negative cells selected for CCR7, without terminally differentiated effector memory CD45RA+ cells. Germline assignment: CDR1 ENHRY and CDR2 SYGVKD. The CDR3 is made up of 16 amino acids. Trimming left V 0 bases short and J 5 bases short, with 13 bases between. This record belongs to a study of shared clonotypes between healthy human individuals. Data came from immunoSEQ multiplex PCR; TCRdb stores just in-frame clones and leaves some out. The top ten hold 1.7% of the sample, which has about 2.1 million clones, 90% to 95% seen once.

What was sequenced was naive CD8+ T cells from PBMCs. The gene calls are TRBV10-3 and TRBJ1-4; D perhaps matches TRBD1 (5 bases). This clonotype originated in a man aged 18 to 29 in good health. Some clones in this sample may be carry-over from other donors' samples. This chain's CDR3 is CAISESVGGANEKLFF. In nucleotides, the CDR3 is TGTGCCATCAGTGAGTCGGTGGGGGGAGCGAATGAAAAACTGTTTTTT.